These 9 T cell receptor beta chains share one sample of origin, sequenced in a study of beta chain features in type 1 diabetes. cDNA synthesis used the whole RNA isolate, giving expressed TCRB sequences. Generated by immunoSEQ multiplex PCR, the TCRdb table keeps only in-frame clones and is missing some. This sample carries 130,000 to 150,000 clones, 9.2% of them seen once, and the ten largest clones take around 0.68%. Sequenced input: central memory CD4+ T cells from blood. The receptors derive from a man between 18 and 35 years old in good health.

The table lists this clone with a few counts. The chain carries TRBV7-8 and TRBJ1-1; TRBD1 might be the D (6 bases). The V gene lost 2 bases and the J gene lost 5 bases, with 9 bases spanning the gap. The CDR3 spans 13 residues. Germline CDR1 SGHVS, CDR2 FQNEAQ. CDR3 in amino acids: CASSLTGTTEAFF. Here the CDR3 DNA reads TGTGCCAGCAGCTTAACAGGGACGACTGAAGCTTTCTTT.

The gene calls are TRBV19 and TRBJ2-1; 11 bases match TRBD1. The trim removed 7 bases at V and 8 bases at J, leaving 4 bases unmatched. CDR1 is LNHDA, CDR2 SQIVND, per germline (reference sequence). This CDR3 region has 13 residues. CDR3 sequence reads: CASKGQGAYEQFF. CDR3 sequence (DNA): TGTGCCAGTAAAGGACAGGGGGCCTATGAGCAGTTCTTC.

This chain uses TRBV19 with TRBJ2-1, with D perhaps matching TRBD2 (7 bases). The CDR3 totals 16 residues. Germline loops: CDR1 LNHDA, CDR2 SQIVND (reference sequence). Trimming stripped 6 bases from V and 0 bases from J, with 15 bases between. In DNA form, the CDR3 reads TGTGCCAGTAGCCTTGGGGGGGCTAGCTCCTACAATGAGCAGTTCTTC. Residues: CASSLGGASSYNEQFF.

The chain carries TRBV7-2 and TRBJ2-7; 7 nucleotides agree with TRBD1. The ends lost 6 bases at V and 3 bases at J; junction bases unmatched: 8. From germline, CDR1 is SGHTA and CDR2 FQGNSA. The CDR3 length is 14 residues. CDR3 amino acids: CASSTRDSIYEQYF. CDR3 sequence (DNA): TGTGCCAGCAGTACCCGGGACAGCATCTACGAGCAGTACTTC.

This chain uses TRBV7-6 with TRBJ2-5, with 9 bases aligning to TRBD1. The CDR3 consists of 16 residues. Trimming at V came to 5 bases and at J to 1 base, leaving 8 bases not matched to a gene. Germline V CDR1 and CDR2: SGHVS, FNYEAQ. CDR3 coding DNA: TGTGCCAGCAGCCCGATGACAGGGGGGATCCAAGAGACCCAGTACTTC. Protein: CASSPMTGGIQETQYF.

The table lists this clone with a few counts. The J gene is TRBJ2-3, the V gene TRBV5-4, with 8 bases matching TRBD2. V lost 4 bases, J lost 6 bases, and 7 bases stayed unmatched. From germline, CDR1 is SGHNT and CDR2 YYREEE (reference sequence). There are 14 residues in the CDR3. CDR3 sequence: CASSRAGEGDTQYF. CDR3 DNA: TGTGCCAGCAGCCGAGCGGGGGAGGGGGATACGCAGTATTTT.

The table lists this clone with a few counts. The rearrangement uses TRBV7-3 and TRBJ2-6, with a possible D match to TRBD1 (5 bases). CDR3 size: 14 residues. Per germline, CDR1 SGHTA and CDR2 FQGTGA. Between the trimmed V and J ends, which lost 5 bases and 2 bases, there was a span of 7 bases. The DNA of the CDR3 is TGTGCCAGCAGCCCAGGGCCTGGGGCCAACGTCCTGACTTTC. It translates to CASSPGPGANVLTF.

In DNA, the CDR3 is TGTGCCAGCAGCCAGACCGGGACAGGGGCCGAAGAGACCCAGTACTTC. This sequence encodes CASSQTGTGAEETQYF. V and J are TRBV4-2 and TRBJ2-5; 10 bases align to TRBD1. Germline V gene lookup returns CDR1 LGHNA and CDR2 YNFKEQ. With V trimmed by 3 bases and J by 3 bases, 7 bases remained unmatched. The CDR3 is 16 residues long.

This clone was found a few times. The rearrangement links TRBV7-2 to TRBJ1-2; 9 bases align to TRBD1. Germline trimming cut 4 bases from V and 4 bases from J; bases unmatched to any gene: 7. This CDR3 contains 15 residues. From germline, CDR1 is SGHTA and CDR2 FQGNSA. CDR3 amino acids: CASSSGQGNSYGYTF. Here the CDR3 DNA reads TGTGCCAGCAGCTCCGGACAGGGGAATAGCTATGGCTACACCTTC.